These 7 T cell receptor beta chains were sequenced from one sample in a study of T-cell reconstitution after alpha-beta-depleted transplantation in children. As it was prepared, the TCRbeta library received unique molecular identifiers. TCRdb independently ran MiXCR on the PCR reads; one entry per CDR3 protein. The sample consists of more than 400,000 distinct CDR3 sequences, about 40% of them appearing once. This specimen was PBMCs, taken before TCRalphabeta/CD19-depleted stem cell transplant. Receptors originate from a girl aged 2-10 years with aplastic anemia, due to receive a stem cell transplant.

The chain uses TRBV4-1 and TRBJ2-7; D is unresolved. V was cut by 0 bases and J by 2 bases, with 8 bases left in between. The germline gives CDR1 MGHRA, CDR2 YSYEKL. The CDR3 extends over 14 amino acids. CDR3 nucleotides: TGCGCCAGCAGCCAAGAAGGTGGAGCCTACGAGCAGTACTTC. Translated: CASSQEGGAYEQYF.

J is TRBJ2-7 and V is TRBV11-2, with D possibly matching TRBD1 (5 bases). CDR1 is SGHAT, CDR2 FQNNGV, per germline. The ends were cut back, 5 bases at V and 2 bases at J, with 7 bases in the middle. CDR3 length equals 12 residues. The CDR3 DNA sequence: TGTGCCAGCAGCGGCAGGGCCTACGAGCAGTACTTC. It is translated as CASSGRAYEQYF.

Comments on this clonotype: This could be a read error, since a much larger clone is one nucleotide away. V and J are TRBV20-1 and TRBJ2-3; tentatively, D is TRBD2 (6 bases). V shed 3 bases and J shed 1 base, with 11 bases lying between them. The length of the CDR3 is 14 residues. CDR1 DFQATT and CDR2 SNEGSKA come from the germline V gene (reference sequence). CDR3 DNA: TGCAGTGCTAGTTGGCCTAGCGGCACAGATACGCAGTATTTT. As protein: CSASWPSGTDTQYF.

This chain joins TRBV5-1 and TRBJ2-4; tentative D call: TRBD2 (6 bases). Germline V gene lookup returns CDR1 SGHRS and CDR2 YFSETQ. V dropped 10 bases and J dropped 6 bases, with 8 bases sitting between them. This CDR3 region has 10 residues. In nucleotides, the CDR3 is TGCGCCCGGAGGGGAAACATTCAGTACTTC. This sequence encodes CARRGNIQYF.

The chain carries TRBV25-1 and TRBJ2-2, with TRBD2 matching 8 bases. CDR3 length equals 16 residues. Looked up from germline, CDR1 is MGHDK and CDR2 is SYGVNS. With V trimmed by 8 bases and J by 5 bases, 13 bases remained unmatched. CDR3 nucleotide sequence: TGTGCCAGCCGGCCGTCGGCGGGGGGCCCTACCGGGGAGCTGTTTTTT. It translates to CASRPSAGGPTGELFF.

The chain recombines TRBV12-3 or TRBV12-4 with TRBJ2-7; TRBD2 is a possible D gene (6 bases). The V end was cut by 7 bases, the J end by 0 bases, with 16 bases between. The CDR3 is made up of 15 amino acids. In DNA form, the CDR3 reads TGTGCCAGCACTATTGGGGGGACCAACTCCTACGAGCAGTACTTC. Translation gives CASTIGGTNSYEQYF.

The chain joins TRBV13 to TRBJ2-7, with TRBD2 matching 10 bases. The CDR3 extends over 16 amino acids. Germline CDR1 reads PRHDT; CDR2 reads FYEKMQ (reference sequence). Losses at the gene ends were 0 bases for V and 5 bases for J; bases not matched to a gene: 7. The CDR3 DNA reads as TGTGCCAGCAGCTTAGGCTTTCTAGCGGGGGCCCACGAGCAGTACTTC. Translation gives CASSLGFLAGAHEQYF.